These 27 T cell receptor beta chains were sequenced from one sample in a study of blood T cell repertoires in COVID-19. Profiling relied on immunoSEQ multiplex PCR, and the TCRdb table lists in-frame clones only, not all of them. Here the sample spans about 490,000 clones, around 85% being singletons. The sample consisted of peripheral blood. The origin of the receptors is a human donor in a cohort sampled during active COVID-19.

This chain uses TRBV30 with TRBJ1-4; D might be TRBD1 (6 bases). The V gene's germline CDR1 is GTSNPN and CDR2 SVGIG (reference sequence). V dropped 0 bases and J dropped 8 bases, with 16 bases sitting between them. The CDR3 contains 15 residues. The CDR3 DNA is TGTGCCTGGAGTGTATTCGGCCTTAGGGGGGAAAAACTGTTTTTT. This translates into CAWSVFGLRGEKLFF.

The chain combines TRBV6-5 with TRBJ1-6; 8 bases map to TRBD1. From germline, CDR1 is MNHEY and CDR2 SVGAGI. This CDR3 contains 13 residues. With V trimmed by 4 bases and J by 13 bases, 6 bases remained unmatched. The CDR3 DNA follows: TGTGCCAGCAGTTGGACAGGGCCAGTCCCCCTCCACTTT. It translates to CASSWTGPVPLHF.

The chain employs TRBV4-3 and TRBJ1-2, with D uncertain. Germline V CDR1 and CDR2: LGHNA, YSLEER. V lost 0 bases and J lost 3, with 11 bases in between. This CDR3 has 15 amino acids. Here the CDR3 DNA reads TGCGCCAGCAGCCAAGATCAACGGGGAGACTATGGCTACACCTTC. It encodes CASSQDQRGDYGYTF.

The rearrangement joins TRBV19 to TRBJ2-5; 7 nucleotides align to TRBD2. The J segment lost 5 bases and the V segment lost 1 base, leaving 7 bases of the junction unmatched. CDR3 length: 15 amino acids. Germline V lookup: CDR1 LNHDA, CDR2 SQIVND (reference sequence). Here the CDR3 reads CASSIGGLPVETQYF. The CDR3 coding sequence is TGTGCCAGTAGTATAGGGGGACTACCGGTGGAGACCCAGTACTTC.

The chain uses TRBV28 and TRBJ1-4; possibly TRBD1 for D (5 bases). Germline V gives CDR1 MDHEN, CDR2 SYDVKM. Trimming removed 6 bases at V and 7 bases at J, with 12 bases between. The CDR3 is 13 amino acids. Written as DNA, the CDR3 is TGTGCCAGCAGCCAAACAAGGGGTGAAAAACTGTTTTTT. This codes for CASSQTRGEKLFF.

Worth noting for this clone: Different DNA sequences within this sample yield the same CDR3. The V gene is TRBV7-9, the J gene TRBJ2-5; D might be TRBD2 (6 bases). In germline, CDR1 is SEHNR, CDR2 FQNEAQ (reference sequence). V was cut by 1 base and J by 5 bases, with 11 bases left in between. The CDR3 loop spans 14 amino acids. CDR3 nucleotides: TGTGCCAGCAGCTTAGTCGCTGGAGGGGAGACCCAGTACTTC. Encoded protein: CASSLVAGGETQYF.

This chain links TRBV5-1 with TRBJ2-7; D may be TRBD2 (5 bases). Germline CDR1 reads SGHRS; CDR2 reads YFSETQ. V shed 0 bases and J shed 6 bases, with 13 bases lying between them. The CDR3 is made up of 14 amino acids. The CDR3 DNA sequence: TGCGCCAGCAGCTTGGCCCCACCCGCGGGCGAGCAGTACTTC. It encodes CASSLAPPAGEQYF.

The gene calls are TRBV11-2 and TRBJ2-7, with D unresolved. With 1 base removed from V and 7 bases from J, the gap between germline ends came to 5 bases. There are 11 residues in the CDR3. The V gene's germline CDR1 is SGHAT and CDR2 FQNNGV. CDR3: CASSLAQEQYF. The CDR3 region has the DNA TGTGCCAGCAGCTTAGCGCAGGAGCAGTACTTC.

This sequence joins TRBV29-1 and TRBJ2-2, with D possibly TRBD1 on 5 matching bases. The CDR3 is made up of 12 amino acids. V lost 3 bases and J lost 7, with 9 bases in between. Germline V gene sequence: CDR1 SQVTM, CDR2 ANQGSEA. DNA of the CDR3: TGCAGCGTTGATTGGGGCATCGGGGAGCTGTTTTTT. This sequence encodes CSVDWGIGELFF.

J is TRBJ1-2 and V is TRBV28; no firm D call. V gave up 5 bases and J gave up 0 bases, with 7 bases separating them. The CDR3 contains 13 residues. Germline CDR1 and CDR2: MDHEN and SYDVKM. CDR3 sequence (DNA): TGTGCCAGCAGTCAGATTCCTAACTATGGCTACACCTTC. It specifies CASSQIPNYGYTF.

The chain employs TRBV11-1 and TRBJ2-5; D might be TRBD1 (5 bases). The CDR3 consists of 13 residues. CDR1 and CDR2 (germline): SGHAT, FQDESV (reference sequence). Trimming left V 6 bases short and J 4 bases short, with 12 bases between. The CDR3 reads CASRRGQGETQYF. The CDR3 DNA is TGTGCCAGCAGAAGAGGACAAGGAGAGACCCAGTACTTC.

The rearrangement joins TRBV28 to TRBJ2-5; 8 bases match TRBD2. The CDR3 covers 13 residues. Germline lookup yields CDR1 MDHEN and CDR2 SYDVKM. Trimming took 8 bases from V and 5 from J; bases not matched to a gene: 7. CDR3 DNA: TGTGCCAGCGCGACAAGCGGGGGCGAGACCCAGTACTTC. This encodes CASATSGGETQYF.

The CDR3 DNA sequence: TGTGCCAGCAGTTCTCAAGGAGGGACAGATACGCAGTATTTT. It codes for CASSSQGGTDTQYF. The chain carries TRBV27 and TRBJ2-3, with D tentatively TRBD2 (6 bases). This CDR3 has 14 amino acids. Trimming left V 4 bases short and J 3 bases short, with 11 bases between. Germline lookup yields CDR1 MNHEY and CDR2 SMNVEV (reference sequence).

A word on this clone: The junction shows a germline mismatch at one end, possibly a read error. The chain links TRBV29-1 to TRBJ2-7, with 8 bases fitting TRBD2. The germline V gene has CDR1 SQVTM and CDR2 ANQGSEA. The CDR3 sequence is 14 residues long. CDR3: CSVELGRGSHEQYF. Here the CDR3 DNA reads TGCAGCGTTGAGCTCGGGAGGGGCTCCCACGAGCAGTACTTC.

The rearrangement joins TRBV30 to TRBJ2-1, with D tentatively TRBD1 (6 bases). Germline V gene sequence: CDR1 GTSNPN, CDR2 SVGIG (reference sequence). V gave up 0 bases and J gave up 5 bases, with 14 bases separating them. The CDR3 is made up of 15 amino acids. CDR3 nucleotides: TGTGCCTGGAGTGTAGGGGGAGTTGGGAACAATGAGCAGTTCTTC. It translates to CAWSVGGVGNNEQFF.

The J gene is TRBJ2-1, the V gene TRBV5-5; 8 bases fit TRBD2. Germline V lookup: CDR1 SGHKS, CDR2 YYEKEE (reference sequence). Trimming cost V 0 bases and J 9 bases; bases outside gene matches: 2. The CDR3 contains 13 residues. The CDR3 DNA follows: TGTGCCAGCAGCTTGGGGGGGACTAGTGAGCAGTTCTTC. It yields the protein CASSLGGTSEQFF.

This rearrangement joins TRBV19 to TRBJ2-1; the match to TRBD1 covers 7 bases. CDR3 length: 12 amino acids. The V gene's germline CDR1 is LNHDA and CDR2 SQIVND (reference sequence). With V trimmed by 5 bases and J by 12 bases, 7 bases remained unmatched. The DNA for the CDR3 is TGTGCCAGTAGTGTCACAGGGGCCTCGCAGTTCTTC. Encoded protein: CASSVTGASQFF.

This chain uses TRBV29-1 with TRBJ1-2; TRBD1 might be the D (5 bases). The CDR3 spans 12 residues. Germline V gene data show CDR1 as SQVTM and CDR2 as ANQGSEA. Trimming stripped 4 bases from V and 4 bases from J, with 10 bases between. CDR3 sequence (DNA): TGCAGCGTTGCCCGGGGGACCTATGGCTACACCTTC. Translated, it gives CSVARGTYGYTF.

This CDR3 reads CAWSVGVYEQYF. The DNA for the CDR3 is TGTGCCTGGAGTGTAGGAGTGTACGAGCAGTACTTC. The rearrangement uses TRBV30 and TRBJ2-7; D not certain. The CDR3 has 12 residues. In germline, CDR1 is GTSNPN, CDR2 SVGIG (reference sequence). Trimming cost V 0 bases and J 4 bases, with 7 bases left between them.

The rearrangement links TRBV5-1 to TRBJ2-7; 8 bases line up with TRBD1. Trimming cost V 0 bases and J 7 bases; bases outside gene matches: 6. The germline V gene encodes CDR1 SGHRS and CDR2 YFSETQ. The CDR3 length is 14 residues. The CDR3 region has the DNA TGCGCCAGCAGCTTGGGTACAGGGGGGAGGGAGCAGTACTTC. It is translated as CASSLGTGGREQYF. Filled out from reference TRBV5-1 and TRBJ2-7, the complete variable domain reads KAGVTQTPRYLIKTRGQQVTLSCSPISGHRSVSWYQQTPGQGLQFLFEYFSETQRNKGNFPGRFSGRQFSNSRSEMNVSTLELGDSALYLCASSLGTGGREQYFGPGTRLTVT.

The count of this clone is one. The genes are TRBV6-2 or TRBV6-3 and TRBJ2-2; perhaps TRBD2 as D (6 bases). The V gene's germline CDR1 is MNHEY and CDR2 SVGEGT. The CDR3 has 14 amino acids. V was shortened by 4 bases and J by 8 bases, with 14 bases between the two germline ends. The CDR3 DNA reads TGTGCCAGCAGTTTTCGAACGGAGGGGGGGGAGCTGTTTTTT. Protein: CASSFRTEGGELFF.

This clone has a single count. The chain has TRBV7-2 and TRBJ1-1; D perhaps matches TRBD1 (5 bases). V lost 5 bases to trimming and J lost 1 base, with 11 bases between them. The CDR3 runs to 14 residues. Germline V gene sequence: CDR1 SGHTA, CDR2 FQGNSA. CDR3 DNA: TGTGCCAGCAGCCCTTATGGACAGAACACTGAAGCTTTCTTT. Translated, it gives CASSPYGQNTEAFF.

The chain joins TRBV28 to TRBJ1-2, with a weak D call TRBD1 (5 bases). The CDR3 is made up of 12 amino acids. The V gene's germline CDR1 is MDHEN and CDR2 SYDVKM. Between the trimmed V and J ends, which lost 5 bases and 8 bases, there was a span of 12 bases. The CDR3 loop reads CASSQGGGGYTF. Written as DNA, the CDR3 is TGTGCCAGCAGTCAGGGAGGTGGGGGCTACACCTTC.

J is TRBJ1-6 and V is TRBV7-9; tentative D call: TRBD1 (5 bases). This CDR3 is built from 15 residues. The germline CDR1 and CDR2 sequences are SEHNR and FQNEAQ (reference sequence). With 6 bases removed from V and 6 bases from J, the gap between germline ends came to 15 bases. CDR3 bases: TGTGCCAGCAGGCCTACAGGTGACGCTAATTCACCCCTCCACTTT. It codes for CASRPTGDANSPLHF.

This clone was recorded only once. The chain recombines TRBV24-1 with TRBJ1-4; weak D call: TRBD1 (6 bases). Germline V gene sequence: CDR1 KGHDR, CDR2 SFDVKD. Trimming took 5 bases from V and 7 from J, leaving 13 bases between them. The CDR3 consists of 14 residues. CDR3 sequence: CATSANRAPEKLFF. The CDR3 coding sequence is TGTGCCACCAGTGCCAACAGGGCCCCTGAAAAACTGTTTTTT.

The chain is built from TRBV18 and TRBJ1-4; possible D gene TRBD1, 6 bases. Deletions cut 6 bases from V and 0 bases from J, with 14 bases between. The CDR3 is 16 amino acids. In germline, CDR1 is KGHSH, CDR2 LQKENI. CDR3 amino acids: CASSPRQAATNEKLFF. CDR3 in DNA: TGTGCCAGCTCTCCCCGACAGGCGGCAACTAATGAAAAACTGTTTTTT.

CDR3 bases: TGTGCCAGCAGTGAAGCACGTCCTAGGGGCCCCAAAAACATTCAGTACTTC. This translates into CASSEARPRGPKNIQYF. V and J are TRBV2 and TRBJ2-4; D may be TRBD1 (5 bases). Germline-derived CDR1 and CDR2 are SNHLY and FYNNEI. This CDR3 contains 17 residues. With 0 bases removed from V and 2 bases from J, the gap between germline ends came to 14 bases.